The rows below give T cell receptor beta chains drawn from one sample of a study of tumor and adjacent non-tumor tissue in lung cancer. TCRdb re-derived calls from the multiplex PCR reads in MiXCR, one entry per CDR3 protein. Among about 200,000 distinct CDR3 sequences, less than 80% were seen once, and the ten largest hold roughly a quarter. The sample was lung tumor tissue. These receptors were obtained from a man aged 55 to 70 with non-small cell lung cancer. The CDR3 runs from the conserved cysteine through the conserved F or W. Fields, in order: D gene, J gene, clone size, V gene, CDR3 protein, CDR3 DNA. A D gene is named only where the DNA matches it firmly. Not all rows give a size; the values are once, few, many and, for expanded clones, a class.

. | TRBJ2-7 | . | TRBV4-1 | CASSSQVSYEQYF | TGCGCCAGCAGCTCCCAGGTTTCCTACGAGCAGTACTTC
. | TRBJ2-7 | . | TRBV28 | CASSSKKGLNYEQYF | TGTGCCAGCAGTTCTAAAAAGGGACTGAACTACGAGCAGTACTTC
TRBD2 | TRBJ2-1 | many | TRBV20-1 | CSARDLAGDAYNEQFF | TGCAGTGCTAGAGATCTGGCGGGAGACGCTTACAATGAGCAGTTCTTC
. | TRBJ1-1 | . | TRBV10-2 | CASSTKRDIEAFF | TGCGCCAGCAGTACGAAGAGAGACATTGAAGCTTTCTTT
. | TRBJ1-6 | few | TRBV4-1 | CASSRGSSSYNSPLHF | TGCGCCAGCAGCCGTGGTTCGAGCTCCTATAATTCACCCCTCCACTTT
. | TRBJ2-3 | . | TRBV11-2 | CSSSLILGGVTQYF | TGTTCCAGCAGCTTAATCTTAGGGGGAGTTACGCAGTATTTT
. | TRBJ2-7 | . | TRBV29-1 | CSAGSGYEQSF | TGCAGCGCCGGGTCGGGGTACGAACAGTCCTTT
. | TRBJ2-3 | . | TRBV5-6 | CASSRDRILTDTQYF | TGTGCCAGCAGCAGAGACAGGATCCTCACAGATACGCAGTATTTT
TRBD1 | TRBJ2-7 | . | TRBV11-2 | CASSLGSGGGHEQSF | TGTGCCAGCAGCTTAGGTTCAGGGGGCGGCCACGAGCAGTCCTTC
. | TRBJ2-6 | . | TRBV11-2 | CASSLVPTDGSSGANVLTF | TGTGCCAGCAGCTTAGTTCCAACGGACGGGTCCTCTGGGGCCAACGTCCTGACTTTC
. | TRBJ1-1 | . | TRBV11-2 | CASSPRQNTEAFF | TGTGCCAGTAGCCCCCGACAGAACACTGAAGCTTTCTTT
. | TRBJ2-1 | . | TRBV20-1 | CSARAEGGWGEQFF | TGCAGTGCTAGAGCCGAGGGGGGTTGGGGTGAGCAGTTCTTC
TRBD2 | TRBJ2-1 | . | TRBV5-4 | CASTITSGGNEQFF | TGTGCCAGCACAATAACTAGCGGGGGCAATGAGCAGTTCTTC
TRBD2 | TRBJ2-7 | . | TRBV6-2/TRBV6-3 | CTSSASGVTYEQYF | TGTACCAGCAGCGCTAGCGGTGTTACCTACGAGCAGTACTTC
. | TRBJ2-7 | . | TRBV20-1 | CSASVLAGNYEQYF | TGCAGTGCTAGTGTCCTCGCAGGGAACTACGAGCAATACTTC
TRBD2 | TRBJ2-7 | . | TRBV28 | CATSATGTSGGSSYEQYF | TGTGCCACCAGTGCTACCGGGACTAGCGGGGGTAGCTCCTACGAGCAGTACTTC
. | TRBJ1-6 | . | TRBV4-1 | CASSRALDSPFHF | TGCGCCAGCAGCCGCGCCCTTGATTCACCCTTCCACTTT
. | TRBJ2-1 | few | TRBV30 | CAWSVLARNEQFF | TGTGCCTGGAGTGTACTAGCCCGCAATGAGCAGTTCTTC
TRBD2 | TRBJ2-7 | . | TRBV6-2/TRBV6-3 | CASRLRAGAPSYEQYF | TGTGCCAGCAGACTGAGAGCGGGGGCCCCTTCCTACGAGCAGTACTTC
TRBD1 | TRBJ2-7 | . | TRBV5-1 | CASSPRQGRDEQYF | TGCGCCAGCAGCCCGAGACAGGGTAGAGACGAGCAGTACTTC
TRBD1 | TRBJ1-2 | many | TRBV4-3 | CASSQEDRVYGGYTF | TGCGCCAGCAGCCAAGAGGACAGGGTATATGGTGGCTACACCTTC
. | TRBJ1-2 | . | TRBV7-8 | CASSSTGGRNYGYTF | TGTGCCAGCAGCTCAACGGGGGGCAGGAACTATGGCTACACCTTC
. | TRBJ2-2 | . | TRBV5-4 | CASSLDGLRQTNTGELFF | TGTGCCAGCAGCTTGGATGGTCTGCGGCAAACAAACACCGGGGAGCTGTTTTTT
. | TRBJ2-5 | . | TRBV6-5 | CASRKIIQETQYF | TGTGCCAGCAGAAAGATCATACAAGAGACCCAGTACTTC
TRBD1 | TRBJ2-3 | . | TRBV11-1 | CVSSPRQGRLGTQYF | TGTGTCAGCAGCCCCCGACAGGGGCGGCTTGGTACGCAGTATTTT
. | TRBJ1-5 | few | TRBV20-1 | CSALGPDSNQPQHF | TGCAGTGCTCTAGGGCCGGATAGCAATCAGCCCCAGCATTTT
. | TRBJ2-5 | . | TRBV4-2 | CANSQDINRQETKYF | TGTGCCAACAGCCAAGATATCAACAGACAAGAGACCAAGTACTTC
. | TRBJ2-2 | . | TRBV7-8 | CASSLAGPSGEELFF | TGTGCCAGCAGCTTAGCGGGACCCTCTGGCGAGGAGCTGTTTTTT
. | TRBJ2-3 | . | TRBV5-1 | CTGSVKEGAITDTQYF | TGCACCGGCAGCGTGAAGGAGGGAGCCATCACAGATACGCAGTATTTT
TRBD1 | TRBJ2-6 | . | TRBV11-3 | CASNLRSQGDTGAYVLTF | TGTGCCAGCAACCTGCGATCACAGGGGGACACTGGGGCCTACGTCCTGACTTTC
. | TRBJ1-2 | . | TRBV6-5 | CASSDRDRPKDNGYTF | TGTGCCAGCAGTGACCGCGACAGGCCAAAGGACAATGGCTACACCTTC
. | TRBJ2-3 | many | TRBV10-2 | CASRNAKDTQYF | TGCGCCAGCAGGAACGCGAAAGATACGCAGTATTTT
TRBD1 | TRBJ2-7 | few | TRBV6-2/TRBV6-3 | CASSDSGRTGGHEQYF | TGTGCCAGCAGTGACAGCGGCCGGACAGGGGGCCACGAGCAGTACTTC
. | TRBJ2-3 | . | TRBV20-1 | CSAHTRVDTQYF | TGCAGTGCTCACACGAGGGTAGATACTCAGTATTTT
. | TRBJ2-3 | . | TRBV1 | CISSQDKGGIKDTQYF | TGCATCAGCAGCCAAGACAAGGGAGGTATCAAAGATACGCAGTATTTT
TRBD1 | TRBJ1-1 | few | TRBV6-6 | CASSPPTGGFEAFF | TGTGCCAGCAGCCCTCCGACAGGGGGCTTTGAAGCTTTCTTT
TRBD1 | TRBJ1-2 | many | TRBV20-1 | CSARTGTYGYTF | TGCAGTGCCCGGACAGGGACCTATGGCTACACCTTC
. | TRBJ2-3 | . | TRBV12-3/TRBV12-4 | CASSLSELRGTDTQYF | TGTGCCAGCAGTTTGAGTGAGTTGAGGGGCACAGATACGCAGTATTTT
. | TRBJ2-7 | many | TRBV20-1 | CSARKSLGQYF | TGCAGTGCTAGAAAAAGTCTCGGGCAGTACTTC
TRBD2 | TRBJ2-1 | many | TRBV20-1 | CSATTSGGYHGEQFF | TGCAGTGCTACCACTAGCGGGGGTTACCACGGTGAGCAGTTCTTC
. | TRBJ2-3 | few | TRBV18 | CASSSTGTSTDTQYF | TGTGCCAGCTCATCGACAGGGACTAGCACAGATACGCAGTATTTT
. | TRBJ2-7 | . | TRBV20-1 | CSARGASGSYEQYF | TGCAGTGCTAGAGGAGCTTCGGGATCCTACGAGCAGTACTTC
TRBD2 | TRBJ2-5 | many | TRBV12-3/TRBV12-4 | CASSLNPGLAAETQYF | TGTGCCAGCAGTCTAAACCCCGGACTAGCGGCGGAGACCCAGTACTTC
. | TRBJ2-4 | . | TRBV29-1 | CSVEVPDGLAKNIQYF | TGCAGTGTTGAGGTTCCTGACGGTCTAGCCAAAAACATCCAGTACTTC
. | TRBJ2-2 | . | TRBV20-1 | CSARSDRGGTGELFF | TGCAGCGCTAGGTCCGATAGAGGGGGGACCGGGGAGCTGTTTTTT
TRBD1 | TRBJ1-2 | . | TRBV7-9 | CARTSSDRGNGYTF | TGTGCCAGGACCTCTTCGGACAGGGGAAATGGCTACACCTTC
. | TRBJ2-7 | . | TRBV11-1 | CASSRRINTQWEQYF | TGTGCCAGCAGCCGGCGTATTAACACCCAGTGGGAGCAGTACTTC
. | TRBJ2-7 | . | TRBV20-1 | CSARSSTYEQYF | TGCAGTGCTAGGAGTAGCACCTACGAGCAGTATTTC
. | TRBJ2-2 | . | TRBV10-1 | CASRKVWVGELFF | TGCGCCAGCAGGAAGGTCTGGGTCGGGGAGCTGTTTTTT
TRBD2 | TRBJ2-3 | . | TRBV6-5 | CASFPGGAGTDTQYF | TGTGCCAGCTTCCCCGGGGGGGCGGGCACAGATACGCAGTATTTT